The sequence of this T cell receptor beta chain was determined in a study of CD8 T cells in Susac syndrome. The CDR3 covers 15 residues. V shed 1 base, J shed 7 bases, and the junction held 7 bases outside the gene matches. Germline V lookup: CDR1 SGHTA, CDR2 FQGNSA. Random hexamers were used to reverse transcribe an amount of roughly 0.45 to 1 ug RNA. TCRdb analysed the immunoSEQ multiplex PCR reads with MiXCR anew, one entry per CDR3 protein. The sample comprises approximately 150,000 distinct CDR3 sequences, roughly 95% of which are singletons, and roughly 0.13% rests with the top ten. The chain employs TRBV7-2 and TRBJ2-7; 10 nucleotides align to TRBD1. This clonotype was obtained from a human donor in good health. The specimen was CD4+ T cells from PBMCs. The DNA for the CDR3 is TGTGCCAGCAGCTTAGAGGGGACAGGGGATCGGGAGCAGTACTTC. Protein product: CASSLEGTGDREQYF.